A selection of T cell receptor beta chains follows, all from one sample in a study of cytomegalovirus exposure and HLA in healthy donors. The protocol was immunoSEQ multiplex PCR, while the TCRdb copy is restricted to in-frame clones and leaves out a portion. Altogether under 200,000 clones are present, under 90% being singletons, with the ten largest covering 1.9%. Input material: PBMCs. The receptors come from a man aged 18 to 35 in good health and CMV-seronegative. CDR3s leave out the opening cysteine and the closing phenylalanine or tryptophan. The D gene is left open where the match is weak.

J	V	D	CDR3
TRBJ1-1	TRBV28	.	ASSLDGMNTEAF
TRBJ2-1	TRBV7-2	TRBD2	ASSSTFILTSGKINEQF
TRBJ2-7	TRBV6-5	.	ASSYGGAVGEQY
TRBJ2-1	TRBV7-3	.	ASSLPGGQYNEQF
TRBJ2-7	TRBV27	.	ASSPSSSYEQY
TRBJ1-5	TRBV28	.	ASSSGVQPQH
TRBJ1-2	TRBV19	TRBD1	ASSTHRGNYGYT
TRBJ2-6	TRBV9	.	ASSAEWGAGANVLT
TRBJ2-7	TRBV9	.	ASSVATGSDEQY
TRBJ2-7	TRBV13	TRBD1	ASRYSIQGGYEQY
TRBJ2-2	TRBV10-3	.	AISEEGRTGELF
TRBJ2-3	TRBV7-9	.	ARPRSGEIGHTQY
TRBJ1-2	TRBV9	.	ASSVGLGGGAGDYGYT
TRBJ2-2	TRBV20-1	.	SAQSAGELF
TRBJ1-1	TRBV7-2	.	ASSSPDSFVGTEAF
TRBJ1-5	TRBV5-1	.	ASSLGRGGQPQH
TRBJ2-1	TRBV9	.	ASSVRADYEQF
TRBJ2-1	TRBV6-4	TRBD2	ASSDSTSGGDFYNEQF
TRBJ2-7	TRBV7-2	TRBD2	ASSSGRGAYEQY
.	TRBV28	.	ASAGGQFPYEQY
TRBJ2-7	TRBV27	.	ASTLPGRAYEQY
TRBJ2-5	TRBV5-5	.	ASSSPPGTSFRGGETQY
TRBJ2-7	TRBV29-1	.	SVESPNPESYEQY
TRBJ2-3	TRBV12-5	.	ASGFAGVTDTQY
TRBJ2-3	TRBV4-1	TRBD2	ASSQQTLAVRTDTQY
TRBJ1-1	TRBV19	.	ASRGGVGPTVTEAF
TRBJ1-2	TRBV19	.	ASSILSGNYGYT
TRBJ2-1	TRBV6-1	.	ASMGGLSEQF
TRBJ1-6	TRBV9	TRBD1	ASSAGTGGSPLH
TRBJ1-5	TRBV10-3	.	AISEGVDNNQPQH
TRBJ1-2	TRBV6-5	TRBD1	ASRRDRDYGYT
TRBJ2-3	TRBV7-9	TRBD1	ASSRQGPDTQY
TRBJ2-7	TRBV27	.	ASSPWVRETAYEQY
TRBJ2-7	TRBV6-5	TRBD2	ASSSSSGSSYEQY
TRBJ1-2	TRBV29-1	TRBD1	SVEDRGQGGYT
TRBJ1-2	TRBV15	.	ATSRVLGSFGYGYT
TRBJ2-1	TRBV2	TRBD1	ASTSPRDSPNNEQF